The 6 T cell receptor beta chains listed next were all sequenced from one sample in a study of blood T cells in healthy people across ages. Together with a sample-barcoded 5' primer, a J-beta primer mix was included in a second PCR lasting about 7 to 12 cycles. One entry per CDR3 protein, called by TCRdb with MiXCR from the 5' RACE reads. The repertoire has fewer than 900,000 distinct CDR3 sequences, 43% of them found once; the top ten carry 20% to 25%. Sample: blood. The source is a woman in her sixties or seventies in good health.

CDR3 in amino acids: CSVWGLAGDEQYF. CDR3 nucleotide sequence: TGCAGCGTGTGGGGACTAGCGGGAGACGAGCAGTACTTC. J is TRBJ2-4 and V is TRBV29-1; 14 bases line up with TRBD2. The end of the DNA aligns better with TRBJ2-7, so the J call may be wrong. Germline V gene sequence: CDR1 SQVTM, CDR2 ANQGSEA. There are 13 residues in the CDR3.

This clonotype was found once. The rearrangement uses TRBV6-9 and TRBJ2-5; possible D gene TRBD2, 5 bases. The germline V gene encodes CDR1 MNHGY and CDR2 SVAAGI. The CDR3 extends over 13 amino acids. Deletions cut 6 bases from V and 5 bases from J, with 13 bases between. CDR3 DNA: TGTGCCAGCAGGGAACTAGAGGCGGAGACCCAGTACTTC. It encodes CASRELEAETQYF.

The V gene is TRBV24-1, the J gene TRBJ2-7; D may be TRBD2 (6 bases). The V gene lost 5 bases and the J gene lost 7 bases, with 20 bases spanning the gap. This CDR3 comprises 15 residues. Germline loops: CDR1 KGHDR, CDR2 SFDVKD. For the CDR3, the DNA is TGTGCCACCAGTGGACGAGCGGGTTTCTACAATGAGCAGTACTTC. As protein: CATSGRAGFYNEQYF.

This clonotype was counted many times. The V gene is TRBV10-3, the J gene TRBJ2-5; the D is unclear. The CDR3 covers 12 residues. V lost 4 bases and J 1 base, leaving 4 bases between the germline ends. The germline V gene encodes CDR1 ENHRY and CDR2 SYGVKD. The DNA for the CDR3 is TGTGCCATCAGTGTCAGCCAAGAGACCCAGTACTTC. Protein product: CAISVSQETQYF.

V is TRBV20-1 and J is TRBJ2-5; a possible D gene is TRBD2 (5 bases). The germline CDR1 and CDR2 sequences are DFQATT and SNEGSKA (reference sequence). The CDR3 length is 15 residues. V gave up 4 bases and J gave up 1 base, with 16 bases separating them. The CDR3 nucleotides read TGCAGTGCTACTAACCCAGAGCGGTCCCAAGAGACCCAGTACTTC. This sequence encodes CSATNPERSQETQYF.

This clonotype was detected a few times. CDR3 loop: CASHPGLKWDEQYF. As DNA, the CDR3 is TGCGCCAGCCACCCCGGACTTAAATGGGACGAGCAGTACTTC. V usage is TRBV5-1 and J usage is TRBJ2-7; maybe TRBD2 (5 bases). Germline V gene sequence: CDR1 SGHRS, CDR2 YFSETQ. The V end lost 7 bases, the J end lost 5 bases, and 19 bases lay between the germline ends. The CDR3 has 14 amino acids.